This T cell receptor (beta chain) was profiled in a study of blood T cells in healthy people across ages. The CDR3 spans 18 residues. V trimming: 7 bases; J trimming: 0 bases; junction bases outside the gene matches: 13. In germline, CDR1 is LGHNT, CDR2 FRNRAP. The authors ran a second PCR of 7 to 11 cycles using a sample-barcoded 5' primer and a J-beta primer mix. TCRdb redid the calling of the 5' RACE reads with MiXCR, one entry per CDR3 protein. The table lists around 710,000 distinct CDR3 sequences, roughly 41% of them singletons. The TCR sequence derives from a woman aged 60-75 years in good health. The sequencing input was blood. The chain carries TRBV12-5 and TRBJ2-7; 12 nucleotides align to TRBD1. In DNA form, the CDR3 reads TGTGCTAGTGCCACTCAACCGGGACAGGGGGCTTACTCCTACGAGCAGTACTTC. Protein: CASATQPGQGAYSYEQYF. The full variable domain, with the rest looked up from reference TRBV12-5 and TRBJ2-7, is DARVTQTPRHKVTEMGQEVTMRCQPILGHNTVFWYRQTMMQGLELLAYFRNRAPLDDSGMPKDRFSAEMPDATLATLKIQPSEPRDSAVYFCASATQPGQGAYSYEQYFGPGTRLTVT.